The T cell receptor (beta chain) under discussion was sequenced for a study of patients with pleural tuberculosis. Ten or more counts support this clonotype. TCRdb re-called the reads through MiXCR, storing one row per CDR3 protein. The table shows around 50,000 distinct CDR3 sequences, with about 7.9% occurring only once. This receptor was obtained from a human donor with pleural tuberculosis.

This chain's CDR3 is CSQWGADGYTF. The CDR3 bases are TGCAGCCAATGGGGGGCGGATGGCTACACCTTC. The rearrangement joins TRBV29-1 to TRBJ1-2; D is perhaps TRBD1 (6 bases). Trimming left V 8 bases short and J 6 bases short, with 13 bases between. CDR3 length: 11 residues. Germline V lookup: CDR1 SQVTM, CDR2 ANQGSEA.